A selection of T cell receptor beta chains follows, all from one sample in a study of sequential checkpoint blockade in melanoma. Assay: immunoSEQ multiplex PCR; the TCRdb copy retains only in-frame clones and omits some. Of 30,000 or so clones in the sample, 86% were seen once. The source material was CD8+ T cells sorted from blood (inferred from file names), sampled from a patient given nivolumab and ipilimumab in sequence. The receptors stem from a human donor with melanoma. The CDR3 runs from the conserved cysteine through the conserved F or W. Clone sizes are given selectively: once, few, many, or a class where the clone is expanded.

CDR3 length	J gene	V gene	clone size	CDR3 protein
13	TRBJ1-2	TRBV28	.	CASVFGVDYGYTF
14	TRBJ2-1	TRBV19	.	CASVDRGVSNEQFF
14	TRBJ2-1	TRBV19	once	CASTPKLSRNEQFF
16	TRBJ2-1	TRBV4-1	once	CASSQDAEVSYNEQFF
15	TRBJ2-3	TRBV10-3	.	CAIRLQGLHTDTQYF
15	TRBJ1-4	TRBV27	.	CASSFRGGINEKLFF
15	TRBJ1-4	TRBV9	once	CASSVAGTENEKLFF
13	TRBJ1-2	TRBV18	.	CASSPLSNYGYTF
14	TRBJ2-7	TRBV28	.	CASTATGSSYEQYF
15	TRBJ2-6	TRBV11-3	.	CASSLGFGGANVLTF
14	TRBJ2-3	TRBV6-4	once	CASSRTHDTDTQYF
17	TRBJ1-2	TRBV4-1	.	CASSPYIGARGVYGYTF
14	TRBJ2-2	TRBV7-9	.	CASSLLSGTGELFF
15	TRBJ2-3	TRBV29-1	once	CSAAPTSGRMDTQYF
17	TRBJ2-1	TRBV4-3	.	CASSQEWRLAGDNEQFF
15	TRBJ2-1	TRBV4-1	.	CASSQDSSGYNEQFF
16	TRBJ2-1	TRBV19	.	CASSGRLAGGPHEQFF
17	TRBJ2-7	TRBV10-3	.	CAISDPTGTSGSYEQYF
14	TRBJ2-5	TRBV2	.	CASSGPRDRETQYF
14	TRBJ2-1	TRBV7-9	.	CASNPGTANNEQFF
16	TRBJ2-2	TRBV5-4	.	CASSLALAGGPGELFF
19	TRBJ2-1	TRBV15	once	CATSRGSASGGPRGNEQFF
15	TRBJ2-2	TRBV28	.	CASSETGRGTGELFF
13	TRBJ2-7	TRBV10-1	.	CASSELGGGEQYF
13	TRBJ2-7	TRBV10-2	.	CASSLATTYEQYF
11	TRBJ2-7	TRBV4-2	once	CASSQGPEQYF
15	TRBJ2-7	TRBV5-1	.	CASSFKMAAAYEQYF
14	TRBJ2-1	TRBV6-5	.	CASSYRQTGYEQFF
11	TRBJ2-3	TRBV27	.	CASSYLNTQYF
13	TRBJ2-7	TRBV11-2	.	CASSFPSSYEQYF
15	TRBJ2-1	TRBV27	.	CASSPGRSSYNEQFF
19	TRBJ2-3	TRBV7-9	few	CASSLEAPVASYLTDTQYF
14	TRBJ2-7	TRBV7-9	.	CASSFPGLAYEQYF
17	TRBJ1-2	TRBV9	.	CASSPSPGGVGSLGYTF
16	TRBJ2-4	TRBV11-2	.	CASSLGAGTAKNIQYF
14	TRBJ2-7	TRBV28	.	CASSLLTGAYEQYF
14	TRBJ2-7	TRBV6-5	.	CASTMSAGMYEQYF
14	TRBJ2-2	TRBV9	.	CASSVGLVGGELFF
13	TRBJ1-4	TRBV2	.	CASRAGGGEKLFF
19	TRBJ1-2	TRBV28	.	CATTMLTGRGVVQNYGYTF
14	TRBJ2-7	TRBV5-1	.	CASSFGGSSYEQYF
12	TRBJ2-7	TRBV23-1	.	CASDTGGDEQYF